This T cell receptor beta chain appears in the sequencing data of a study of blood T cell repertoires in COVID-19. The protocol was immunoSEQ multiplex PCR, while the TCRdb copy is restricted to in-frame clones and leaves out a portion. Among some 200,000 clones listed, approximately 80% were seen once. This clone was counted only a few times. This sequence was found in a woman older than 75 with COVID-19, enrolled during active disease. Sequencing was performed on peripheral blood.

The CDR3: CASTGGVGNSPLHF. The CDR3 DNA sequence: TGTGCCAGCACCGGGGGGGTGGGGAATTCACCCCTCCACTTT. The chain has TRBV6-5 and TRBJ1-6; perhaps TRBD1 as D (5 bases). CDR1 is MNHEY, CDR2 SVGAGI, per germline. The germline V and J ends were trimmed by 7 bases and 7 bases, with 14 bases remaining between them. The CDR3 covers 14 residues.